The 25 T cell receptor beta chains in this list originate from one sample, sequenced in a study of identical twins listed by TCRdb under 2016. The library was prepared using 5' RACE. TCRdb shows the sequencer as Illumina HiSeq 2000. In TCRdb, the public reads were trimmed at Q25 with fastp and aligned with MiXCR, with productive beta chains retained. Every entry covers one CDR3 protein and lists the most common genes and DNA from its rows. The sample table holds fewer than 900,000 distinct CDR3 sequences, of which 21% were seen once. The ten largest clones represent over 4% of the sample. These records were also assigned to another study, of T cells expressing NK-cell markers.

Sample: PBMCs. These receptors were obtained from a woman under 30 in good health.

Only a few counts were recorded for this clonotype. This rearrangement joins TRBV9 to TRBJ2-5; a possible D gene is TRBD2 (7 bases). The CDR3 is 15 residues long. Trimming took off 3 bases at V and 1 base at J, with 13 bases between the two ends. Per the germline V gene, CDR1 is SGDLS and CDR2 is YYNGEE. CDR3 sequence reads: CASSEGGAPQETQYF. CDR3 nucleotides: TGTGCCAGCAGCGAAGGGGGGGCGCCCCAAGAGACCCAGTACTTC.

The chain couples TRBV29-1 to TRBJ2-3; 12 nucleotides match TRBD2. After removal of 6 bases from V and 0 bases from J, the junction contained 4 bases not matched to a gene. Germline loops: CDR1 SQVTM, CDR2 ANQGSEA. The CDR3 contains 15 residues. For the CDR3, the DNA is TGCAGCGTAACTGGGACTAGCGGGAGCACAGATACGCAGTATTTT. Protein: CSVTGTSGSTDTQYF.

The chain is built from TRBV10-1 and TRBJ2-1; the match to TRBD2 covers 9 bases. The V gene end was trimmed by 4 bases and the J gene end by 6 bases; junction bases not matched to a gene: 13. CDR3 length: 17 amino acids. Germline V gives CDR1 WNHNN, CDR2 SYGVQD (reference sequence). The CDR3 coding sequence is TGCGCCAGCAGTGGACCGATAGGGGGGACTAGCTTCAATGAGCAGTTCTTC. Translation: CASSGPIGGTSFNEQFF.

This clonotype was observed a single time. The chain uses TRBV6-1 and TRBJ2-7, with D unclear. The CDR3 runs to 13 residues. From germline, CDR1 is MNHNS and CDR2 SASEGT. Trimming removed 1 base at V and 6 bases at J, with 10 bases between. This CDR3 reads CASSEEVNFEQYF. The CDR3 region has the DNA TGTGCCAGCAGTGAAGAGGTGAATTTCGAGCAGTACTTC.

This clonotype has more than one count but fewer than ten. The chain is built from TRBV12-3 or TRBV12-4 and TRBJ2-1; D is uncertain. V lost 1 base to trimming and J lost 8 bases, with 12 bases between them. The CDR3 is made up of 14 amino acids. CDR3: CASSLEGWSHEQFF. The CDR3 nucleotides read TGTGCCAGCAGTTTAGAGGGTTGGTCCCATGAGCAGTTCTTC.

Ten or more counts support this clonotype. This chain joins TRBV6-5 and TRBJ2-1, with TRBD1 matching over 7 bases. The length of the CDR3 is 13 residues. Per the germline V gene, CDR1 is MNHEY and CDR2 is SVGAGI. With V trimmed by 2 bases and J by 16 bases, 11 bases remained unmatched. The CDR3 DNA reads TGTGCCAGCAGTTACAGTCCGGGACAGCCGTTCTTCTTC. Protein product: CASSYSPGQPFFF.

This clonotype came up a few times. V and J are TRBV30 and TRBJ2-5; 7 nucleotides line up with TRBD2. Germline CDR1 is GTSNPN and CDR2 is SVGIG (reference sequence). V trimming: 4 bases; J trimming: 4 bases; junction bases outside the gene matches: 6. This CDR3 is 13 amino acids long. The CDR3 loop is CAWTEAGAETQYF. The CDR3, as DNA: TGTGCCTGGACCGAGGCGGGAGCAGAGACCCAGTACTTC. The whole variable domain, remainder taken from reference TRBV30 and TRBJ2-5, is SQTIHQWPATLVQPVGSPLSLECTVEGTSNPNLYWYRQAAGRGLQLLFYSVGIGQISSEVPQNLSASRPQDRQFILSSKKLLLSDSGFYLCAWTEAGAETQYFGPGTRLLVL.

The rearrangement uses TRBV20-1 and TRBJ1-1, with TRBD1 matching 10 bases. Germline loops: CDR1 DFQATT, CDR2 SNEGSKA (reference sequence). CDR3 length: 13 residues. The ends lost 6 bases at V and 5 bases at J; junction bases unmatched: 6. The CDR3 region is CSARTGGQTEAFF. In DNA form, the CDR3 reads TGCAGTGCCCGGACAGGGGGTCAAACTGAAGCTTTCTTT.

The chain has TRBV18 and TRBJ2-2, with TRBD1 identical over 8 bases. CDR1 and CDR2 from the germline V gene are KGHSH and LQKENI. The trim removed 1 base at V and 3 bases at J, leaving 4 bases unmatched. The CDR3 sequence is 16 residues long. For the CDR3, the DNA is TGTGCCAGCTCACCACGCACAGGGGGTGACACCGGGGAGCTGTTTTTT. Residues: CASSPRTGGDTGELFF.

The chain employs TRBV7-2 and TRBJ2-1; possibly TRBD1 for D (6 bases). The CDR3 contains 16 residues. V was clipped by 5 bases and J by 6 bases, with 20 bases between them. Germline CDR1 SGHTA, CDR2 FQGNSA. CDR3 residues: CASSRKWDGTSNEQFF. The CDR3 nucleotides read TGTGCCAGCAGCCGAAAATGGGACGGGACAAGCAATGAGCAGTTCTTC.

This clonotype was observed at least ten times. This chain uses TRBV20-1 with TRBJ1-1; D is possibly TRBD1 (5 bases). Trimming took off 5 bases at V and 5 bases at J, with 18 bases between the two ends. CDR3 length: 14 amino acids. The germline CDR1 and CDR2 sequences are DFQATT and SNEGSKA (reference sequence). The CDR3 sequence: CSADLTGWGTEAFF. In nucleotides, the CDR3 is TGCAGTGCTGATCTAACAGGATGGGGGACTGAAGCTTTCTTT.

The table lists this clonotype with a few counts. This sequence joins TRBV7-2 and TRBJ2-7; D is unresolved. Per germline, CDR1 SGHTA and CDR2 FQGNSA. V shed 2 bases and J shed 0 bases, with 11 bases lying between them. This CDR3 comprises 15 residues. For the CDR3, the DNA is TGTGCCAGCAGCTTACGACTCTCCAGCTCCTACGAGCAGTACTTC. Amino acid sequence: CASSLRLSSSYEQYF.

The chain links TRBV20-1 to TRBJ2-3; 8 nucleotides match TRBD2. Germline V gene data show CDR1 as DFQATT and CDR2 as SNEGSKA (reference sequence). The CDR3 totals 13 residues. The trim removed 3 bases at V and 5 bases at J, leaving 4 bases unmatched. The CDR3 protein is CSASLAGIDTQYF. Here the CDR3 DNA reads TGCAGTGCTAGTCTAGCGGGTATAGATACGCAGTATTTT.

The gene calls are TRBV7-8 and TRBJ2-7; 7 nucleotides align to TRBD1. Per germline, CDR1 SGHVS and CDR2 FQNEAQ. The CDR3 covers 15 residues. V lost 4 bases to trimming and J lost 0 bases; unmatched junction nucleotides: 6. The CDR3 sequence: CASSSGTEASYEQYF. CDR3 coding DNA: TGTGCCAGCAGCTCCGGGACAGAAGCCTCCTACGAGCAGTACTTC.

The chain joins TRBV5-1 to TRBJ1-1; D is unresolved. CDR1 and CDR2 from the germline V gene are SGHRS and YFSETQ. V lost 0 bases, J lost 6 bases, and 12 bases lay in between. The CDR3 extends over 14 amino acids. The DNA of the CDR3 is TGCGCCAGCAGCTTGGGACCTAAGTTGGCTGAAGCTTTCTTT. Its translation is CASSLGPKLAEAFF.

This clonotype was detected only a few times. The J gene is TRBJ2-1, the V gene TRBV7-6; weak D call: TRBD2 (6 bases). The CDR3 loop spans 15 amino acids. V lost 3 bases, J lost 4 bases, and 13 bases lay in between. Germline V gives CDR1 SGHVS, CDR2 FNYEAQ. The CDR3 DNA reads TGTGCCAGCAGCTTCGGGCCTAGCGCGTACAATGAGCAGTTCTTC. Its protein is CASSFGPSAYNEQFF. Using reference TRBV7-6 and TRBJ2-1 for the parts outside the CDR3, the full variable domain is GAGVSQSPRYKVTKRGQDVALRCDPISGHVSLYWYRQALGQGPEFLTYFNYEAQQDKSGLPNDRFSAERPEGSISTLTIQRTEQRDSAMYRCASSFGPSAYNEQFFGPGTRLTVL.

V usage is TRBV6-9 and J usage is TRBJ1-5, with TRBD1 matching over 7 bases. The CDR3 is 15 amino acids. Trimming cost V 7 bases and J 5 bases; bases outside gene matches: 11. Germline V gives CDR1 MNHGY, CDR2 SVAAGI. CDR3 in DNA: TGTGCCAGCACCGAAAACAGGGGACTGGATCAGCCCCAGCATTTT. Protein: CASTENRGLDQPQHF.

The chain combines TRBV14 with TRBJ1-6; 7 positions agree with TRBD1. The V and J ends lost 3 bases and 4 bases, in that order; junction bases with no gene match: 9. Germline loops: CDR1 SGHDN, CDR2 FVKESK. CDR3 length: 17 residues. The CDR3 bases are TGTGCCAGCAGCCAGAGGGGGCTTGCAGGATATAATTCACCCCTCCACTTT. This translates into CASSQRGLAGYNSPLHF.

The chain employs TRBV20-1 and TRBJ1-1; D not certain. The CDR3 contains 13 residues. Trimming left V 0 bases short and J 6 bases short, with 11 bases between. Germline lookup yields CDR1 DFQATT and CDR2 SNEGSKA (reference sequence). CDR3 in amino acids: CSARDWLTPEAFF. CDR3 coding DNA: TGCAGTGCTAGAGATTGGCTCACTCCTGAAGCTTTCTTT.

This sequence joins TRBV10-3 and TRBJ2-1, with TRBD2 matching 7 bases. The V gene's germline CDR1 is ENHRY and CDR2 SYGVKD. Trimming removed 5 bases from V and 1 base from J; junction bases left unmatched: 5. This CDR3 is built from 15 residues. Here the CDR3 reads CAISLLANSYNEQFF. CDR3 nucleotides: TGTGCCATCAGTTTACTAGCGAATTCCTACAATGAGCAGTTCTTC.

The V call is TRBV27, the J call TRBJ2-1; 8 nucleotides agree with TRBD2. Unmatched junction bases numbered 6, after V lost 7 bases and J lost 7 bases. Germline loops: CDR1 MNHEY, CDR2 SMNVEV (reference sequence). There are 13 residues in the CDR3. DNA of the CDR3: TGTGCCAGCAAGACGGGGGGGAGAAATGAGCAGTTCTTC. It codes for CASKTGGRNEQFF.

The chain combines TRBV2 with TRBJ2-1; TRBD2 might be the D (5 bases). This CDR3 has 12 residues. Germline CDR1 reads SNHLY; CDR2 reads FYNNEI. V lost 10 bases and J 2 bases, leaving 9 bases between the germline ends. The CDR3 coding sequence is TGTGCCACGGGGAGCCCCTACAATGAGCAGTTCTTC. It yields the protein CATGSPYNEQFF.

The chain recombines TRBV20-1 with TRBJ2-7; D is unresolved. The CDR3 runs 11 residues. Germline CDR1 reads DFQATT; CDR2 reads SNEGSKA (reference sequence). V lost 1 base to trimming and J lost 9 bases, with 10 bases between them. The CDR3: CSARGTFRQYF. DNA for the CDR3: TGCAGTGCTAGAGGGACCTTCCGGCAGTACTTC.

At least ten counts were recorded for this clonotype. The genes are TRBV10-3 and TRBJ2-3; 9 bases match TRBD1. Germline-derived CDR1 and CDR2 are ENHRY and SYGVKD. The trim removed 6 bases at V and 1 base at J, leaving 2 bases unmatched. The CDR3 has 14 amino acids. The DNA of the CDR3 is TGTGCCATCAGAGGGGACAGGGGCACAGATACGCAGTATTTT. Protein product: CAIRGDRGTDTQYF.

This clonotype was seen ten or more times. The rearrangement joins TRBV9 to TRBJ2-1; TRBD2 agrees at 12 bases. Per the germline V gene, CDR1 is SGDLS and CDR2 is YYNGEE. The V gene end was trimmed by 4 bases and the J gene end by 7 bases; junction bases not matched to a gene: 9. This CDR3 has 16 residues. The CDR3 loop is CASSPTTSGRENEQFF. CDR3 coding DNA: TGTGCCAGCAGCCCTACGACTAGCGGGAGAGAAAATGAGCAGTTCTTC.